Many counts were recorded for the clone carrying this T cell receptor beta chain. Its antigen is still unknown. Trimming left V 3 bases short and J 1 base short, with 15 bases between. This CDR3 spans 16 amino acids. Germline V gene sequence: CDR1 SGHTA, CDR2 FQGNSA. The data were obtained in a study of CD8 T cells in ankylosing spondylitis. Findings of the study overall: There was a TCR beta motif, made of several highly homologous variants, that appeared characteristic of ankylosing spondylitis blood. Previously reported in reactive arthritis synovial fluid and blood were some of the motif variants. Disease-linked clones bore a CD8+ phenotype, appearing relatively rarely in peripheral blood.

Construction of TCR beta libraries was performed using quantitative 5'-RACE with molecular barcodes. TCRdb processed the 5' RACE reads anew with MiXCR; each CDR3 protein has one entry. This table has some 200,000 distinct CDR3 sequences, around 7.9% appearing once. The chain uses TRBV7-2 and TRBJ1-2, with D tentatively TRBD1 (5 bases). The sequencing input was blood, either unsorted or a sorted T cell fraction (not recorded which). The TCR sequence derives from a male donor with ankylosing spondylitis. CDR3 bases: TGTGCCAGCAGCTTGGTCTTGAAGGGGTATAACTATGGCTACACCTTC. Translated, it gives CASSLVLKGYNYGYTF.